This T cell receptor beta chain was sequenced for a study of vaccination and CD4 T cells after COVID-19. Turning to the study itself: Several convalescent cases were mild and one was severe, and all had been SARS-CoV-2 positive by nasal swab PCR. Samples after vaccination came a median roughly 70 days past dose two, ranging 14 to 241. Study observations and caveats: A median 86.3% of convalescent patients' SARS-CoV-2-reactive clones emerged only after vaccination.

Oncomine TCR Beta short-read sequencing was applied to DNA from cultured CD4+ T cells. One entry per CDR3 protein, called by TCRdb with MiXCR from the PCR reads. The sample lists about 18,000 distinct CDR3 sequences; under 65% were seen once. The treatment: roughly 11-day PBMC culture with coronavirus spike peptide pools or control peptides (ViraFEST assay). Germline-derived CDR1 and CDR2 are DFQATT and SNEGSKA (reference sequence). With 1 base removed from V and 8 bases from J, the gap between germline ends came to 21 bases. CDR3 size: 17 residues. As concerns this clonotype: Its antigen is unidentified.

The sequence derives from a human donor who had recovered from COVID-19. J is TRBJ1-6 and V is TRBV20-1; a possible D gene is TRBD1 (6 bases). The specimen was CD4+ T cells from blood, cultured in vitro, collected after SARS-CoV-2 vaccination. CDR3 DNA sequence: TGCAGTGCTAGAGGATCGCTGCCAGGGGTAATGGATTCACCCCTCCACTTT. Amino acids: CSARGSLPGVMDSPLHF.